The next 21 T cell receptor beta chains were all read from a single sample in a study of T-cell memory formation after mild COVID-19. MiXCR, applied by TCRdb to the 5' RACE reads, yields one record per CDR3 protein. The data contain 180,000 or so distinct CDR3 sequences, under 14% of them singletons. Sequenced material: PBMCs or a T cell subset sorted from them (not recorded which). Receptors originate from a man between 18 and 29 years old who had mild COVID-19 (a few samples of this study predate the infection). Cell type and time point are not known.

This clonotype was detected a few times. This chain joins TRBV12-3 or TRBV12-4 and TRBJ1-2; no reliable D call. This CDR3 has 13 amino acids. The ends were cut back, 5 bases at V and 4 bases at J, with 11 bases in the middle. The CDR3 is CASSPGSFYGYTF. For the CDR3, the DNA is TGTGCCAGCAGTCCAGGATCTTTCTATGGCTACACCTTC.

This clonotype was observed a handful of times. The chain joins TRBV7-2 to TRBJ2-3; D could derive from TRBD1 or TRBD2 (5 bases each). Trimming removed 6 bases at V and 7 bases at J, with 17 bases between. The CDR3 loop spans 14 amino acids. The V gene's germline CDR1 is SGHTA and CDR2 FQGNSA. The CDR3 sequence: CASRSGRIEYTQYF. CDR3 nucleotides: TGTGCCAGCAGGTCGGGACGGATTGAGTATACGCAGTATTTT.

This clonotype has just a few counts. CDR3 sequence (DNA): TGTGCCAGCAGCTTCGGCGTGAGCACTGAAGCTTTCTTT. It codes for CASSFGVSTEAFF. V gene TRBV3-1 combines with J gene TRBJ1-1; D gene uncertain. CDR1 and CDR2 from the germline V gene are LGHDT and YNNKEL (reference sequence). The ends were cut back, 5 bases at V and 4 bases at J, with 11 bases in the middle. The CDR3 sequence is 13 residues long.

This chain connects TRBV12-3 or TRBV12-4 to TRBJ2-2; a weak D match, TRBD2 (6 bases). With 5 bases removed from V and 3 bases from J, the gap between germline ends came to 13 bases. There are 15 residues in the CDR3. The CDR3 region is CASSANRDYTGELFF. CDR3 in DNA: TGTGCCAGCAGTGCTAACCGGGACTACACCGGGGAGCTGTTTTTT.

This clonotype was detected a few times. The rearrangement uses TRBV28 and TRBJ1-1; D may be TRBD1 (6 bases). V lost 5 bases and J 4 bases, leaving 11 bases between the germline ends. This CDR3 has 13 residues. Germline V lookup: CDR1 MDHEN, CDR2 SYDVKM. The CDR3 DNA reads as TGTGCCAGCAGTGGAGGGGGGACCACTGAAGCTTTCTTT. Residues: CASSGGGTTEAFF.

This clonotype has more than one count but fewer than ten. The chain combines TRBV2 with TRBJ2-7; D is perhaps TRBD1 or TRBD2 (7 bases each). This CDR3 is 13 amino acids long. Germline CDR1 and CDR2: SNHLY and FYNNEI. Trimming cost V 8 bases and J 3 bases, with 14 bases left between them. CDR3 region: CASSRGGLYEQYV. The CDR3 DNA reads TGTGCCAGCTCCAGGGGGGGACTCTACGAGCAGTACGTC.

V is TRBV9 and J is TRBJ2-7; 11 bases map to TRBD2. Germline V lookup: CDR1 SGDLS, CDR2 YYNGEE. This CDR3 has 16 residues. Trimming removed 2 bases from V and 9 bases from J; junction bases left unmatched: 13. The CDR3 loop reads CASSVSTSGARDGQYF. For the CDR3, the DNA is TGTGCCAGCAGCGTCTCGACTAGCGGGGCCCGTGACGGGCAGTACTTC.

This clonotype was counted only a few times. The chain has TRBV7-2 and TRBJ1-2, with 10 bases fitting TRBD1. Germline V CDR1 and CDR2: SGHTA, FQGNSA. The junction had 4 bases not matched to a gene; V was cut back by 1 base and J by 5 bases. The CDR3 is 15 amino acids. Here the CDR3 reads CASSLVGTGAYGYTF. The DNA for the CDR3 is TGTGCCAGCAGCTTAGTGGGGACAGGGGCTTATGGCTACACCTTC.

This clonotype was picked up a small number of times. V is TRBV2 and J is TRBJ2-7; D not certain. Trimming left V 6 bases short and J 4 bases short, with 4 bases between. CDR1 and CDR2 from the germline V gene are SNHLY and FYNNEI. The length of the CDR3 is 10 residues. The chain's CDR3 is CASSRYEQYF. The CDR3 bases are TGTGCCAGCAGCAGGTACGAGCAGTACTTC. The variable domain in full, completed from reference TRBV2 and TRBJ2-7, reads EPEVTQTPSHQVTQMGQEVILRCVPISNHLYFYWYRQILGQKVEFLVSFYNNEISEKSEIFDDQFSVERPDGSNFTLKIRSTKLEDSAMYFCASSRYEQYFGPGTRLTVT.

This clonotype turned up a few times. CDR3 sequence: CASSLRQTNEKLFF. For the CDR3, the DNA is TGTGCCAGCAGCTTACGGCAAACTAATGAAAAACTGTTTTTT. This chain connects TRBV11-2 to TRBJ1-4; the D is unclear. This CDR3 contains 14 residues. Trimming stripped 2 bases from V and 1 base from J, with 5 bases between. Germline V gene lookup returns CDR1 SGHAT and CDR2 FQNNGV.

This clonotype has ten or more counts. This chain joins TRBV12-3 or TRBV12-4 and TRBJ2-1; the match to TRBD1 covers 8 bases. This CDR3 is 13 amino acids long. Trimming removed 9 bases from V and 6 bases from J; junction bases left unmatched: 7. CDR3 DNA: TGTGCCAGTCGACCAGGGGGCCTCAATGAGCAGTTCTTC. This gives the protein CASRPGGLNEQFF.

The chain uses TRBV5-1 and TRBJ2-1; the D is unclear. Germline-derived CDR1 and CDR2 are SGHRS and YFSETQ. This CDR3 is built from 15 residues. Trimming pared 1 base from V and 4 bases from J, leaving 12 bases between. Here the CDR3 reads CASSLIDGRYNEQFF. Written as DNA, the CDR3 is TGCGCCAGCAGCTTGATCGACGGCCGGTACAATGAGCAGTTCTTC.

This clonotype was observed a few times. CDR3 bases: TGTGCCATCAGTGAAGACAGGGACACCGGGGAGCTGTTTTTT. This codes for CAISEDRDTGELFF. The chain joins TRBV10-3 to TRBJ2-2, with 7 bases that match TRBD1. Germline CDR1 is ENHRY and CDR2 is SYGVKD. V lost 3 bases, J lost 3 bases, and 1 base stayed unmatched. This CDR3 is built from 14 residues.

The V gene is TRBV2, the J gene TRBJ1-3; weak D call: TRBD1 (6 bases). CDR3 length: 14 residues. Trimming shortened V by 6 bases and J by 2 bases, and 11 bases separated the two germline ends. Germline V gene sequence: CDR1 SNHLY, CDR2 FYNNEI. CDR3 residues: CASRPQGPGNTIYF. CDR3 sequence (DNA): TGTGCCAGCAGACCACAGGGACCTGGAAACACCATATATTTT.

This clonotype was seen a few times. The chain combines TRBV7-2 with TRBJ2-3, with D perhaps TRBD2 (6 bases). From germline, CDR1 is SGHTA and CDR2 FQGNSA. The CDR3 consists of 16 residues. With 5 bases removed from V and 1 base from J, the gap between germline ends came to 16 bases. The CDR3 DNA sequence: TGTGCCAGCAGCCCAGGCGGTCGCGGGGGCACAGATACGCAGTATTTT. This gives the protein CASSPGGRGGTDTQYF.

The V gene is TRBV24-1, the J gene TRBJ2-3, with D tentatively TRBD1 (5 bases). Germline V lookup: CDR1 KGHDR, CDR2 SFDVKD. The CDR3 totals 13 residues. Deletions cut 12 bases from V and 1 base from J, with 13 bases between. The CDR3 nucleotides read TGTGCCGCAGGGCCTGGCGGCACAGATACGCAGTATTTT. This encodes CAAGPGGTDTQYF.

This sequence joins TRBV2 and TRBJ2-1; D is possibly TRBD1 (6 bases). The V end was cut by 6 bases, the J end by 1 base, with 13 bases between. This CDR3 has 15 amino acids. Looked up from germline, CDR1 is SNHLY and CDR2 is FYNNEI. The CDR3, as DNA: TGTGCCAGCAGCCGCCAGGGGAAGTCCTACAATGAGCAGTTCTTC. It codes for CASSRQGKSYNEQFF.

The rearrangement joins TRBV24-1 to TRBJ1-3; D possibly corresponds to TRBD1 (6 bases). CDR3 length equals 15 residues. Germline V gene lookup returns CDR1 KGHDR and CDR2 SFDVKD. V lost 5 bases, J lost 2 bases, and 12 bases lay in between. For the CDR3, the DNA is TGTGCCACCAGTGCTTCGGGGGCAGCTGGAAACACCATATATTTT. It specifies CATSASGAAGNTIYF.

Many counts were recorded for this clonotype. This chain joins TRBV5-1 and TRBJ1-4; D is ambiguous. The V end lost 3 bases, the J end lost 4 bases, and 10 bases lay between the germline ends. This CDR3 contains 14 residues. Germline CDR1 SGHRS, CDR2 YFSETQ. CDR3: CASSSGAYNEKLFF. The CDR3 coding sequence is TGCGCCAGCAGCTCGGGAGCCTATAATGAAAAACTGTTTTTT. The complete variable domain, with remaining parts taken from reference TRBV5-1 and TRBJ1-4, reads KAGVTQTPRYLIKTRGQQVTLSCSPISGHRSVSWYQQTPGQGLQFLFEYFSETQRNKGNFPGRFSGRQFSNSRSEMNVSTLELGDSALYLCASSSGAYNEKLFFGSGTQLSVL.

This chain connects TRBV20-1 to TRBJ1-5; 7 nucleotides line up with TRBD1. The CDR3 extends over 14 amino acids. Trimming took 2 bases from V and 6 from J; bases not matched to a gene: 7. Per the germline V gene, CDR1 is DFQATT and CDR2 is SNEGSKA (reference sequence). The CDR3 DNA reads TGCAGTGCTAGAAGTATGACAGGGAGTCAGCCCCAGCATTTT. The encoded protein is CSARSMTGSQPQHF.

The sample holds a few counts of this clonotype. The chain carries TRBV4-3 and TRBJ2-3; TRBD2 agrees at 8 bases. This CDR3 region has 16 residues. The junction had 6 bases not matched to a gene; V was cut back by 0 bases and J by 4 bases. CDR1 is LGHNA, CDR2 YSLEER, per germline. The CDR3: CASSQDTTRGADTQYF. CDR3 sequence (DNA): TGCGCCAGCAGCCAAGATACTACGCGGGGGGCAGATACGCAGTATTTT.